This T cell receptor (beta chain) was identified during a study of T cell responses to AZD1222 COVID-19 vaccine (dated by TCRdb to the early 2020s). In terms of the full investigation: AZD1222 recipients whose second dose came at about 4 weeks and those whose second dose came at about 12 weeks were combined into one group, since spike-specific TCR depth and breadth did not differ between the two schedules. A total of over 230 trial participants underwent TCR sequencing, of whom 207 received two doses of AZD1222 and roughly 25 received two doses of the MenACWY control vaccine. Trial participants were enrolled into age subgroups of 18-55, 56-69 and 70-plus years, which contained approximately 150, 30 and 60 TCR-sequenced participants, respectively.

The CDR3 regions of human TCRbeta chains were analyzed by immunosequencing. As for the original processing: TCRs in the repertoires were matched against a reference library of SARS-CoV-2-specific TCRs that had been generated with the MIRA antigen-specificity platform. Breadth was defined as the fraction of unique TCRs that were SARS-CoV-2-associated, and depth was defined as the fraction of total T cells that were SARS-CoV-2-associated. Using the MIRA data, every spike-specific TCR was mapped to the spike region that the TCR reacted to and assigned to either a CD4 or a CD8 class. Log10-transformed breadth and depth values were compared by one-way ANOVA with Sidak's multiple comparisons tests. TCRdb took over this immuneACCESS table, retaining in-frame rearrangements with V and J assigned. Such tables are incomplete; in checked studies, under half of the missing clones stem from an unresolved V gene, and the remainder is unexplained. From that table come the V and J calls and clone size; the DNA was used to work out D and trimming. The sample has about 67,000 clones on record, around 84% of them singletons. The leading ten clones occupy about 20% of the sample.

The germline V gene supplies CDR1 MNHEY and CDR2 SVGEGT. V loses 5 bases at its end and J loses 5 bases; junction bases beyond the gene matches: 10. Spanning cysteine to phenylalanine, the CDR3 consists of 16 amino acids. CDR3 DNA is the only sequence kept; it has 48 bases, read in frame from the first base. The time point label here, explained by the study, means: baseline before first vaccination. Samples from vaccinated people were obtained from the UK trials COV001 and COV002, which included a single-blind randomized controlled phase 2/3 trial of AZD1222 (ChAdOx1 nCoV-19) in healthy adults. For TCRbeta chain sequencing, PBMC samples were collected from trial participants at day 0 and at day 28 after the second dose. What the study reported, not specific to this receptor: Reportedly, almost half of the unique spike-specific TCRs recognized epitopes lying outside the regions that are mutated in the B.1.351 and B.1.1.7 variants. The whole spike protein was spanned by vaccine-associated CD4 TCRs, and dominant responses were seen in regions 160-218 and 743-854. Most participants were white British and females outnumbered males, and the authors suggested that clonal diversity may have been underestimated. A significant rise in spike-specific TCR breadth and depth was observed after two AZD1222 doses relative to day 0 and relative to MenACWY recipients. Only five or six AZD1222 recipients were SARS-CoV-2 seropositive at baseline, limiting conclusions about previously exposed vaccinees. Because no samples from the day 14 peak response were available, repertoires could be characterized only after the peak T cell response. In the small 56-69-year group, the increase in depth fell short of significance, most likely because of low power.

As for this clone: Its binding antigen is unknown. Nothing much larger sits one base from this clone, and base qualities are not available.

The receptor comes from an adult in good health. The rearranged segments are TRBV6-2 or TRBV6-3 and TRBJ1-2, and TRBD1 aligns with 11 junction nucleotides. Sequenced here: peripheral blood, sampled on day 0 of AZD1222 vaccination. CDR3 protein: CASSPYPGTGGYGYTF. The DNA reads TGTGCCAGCAGTCCCTACCCCGGGACAGGGGGGTATGGCTACACCTTC.